Each of the 22 T cell receptor beta chains below was sequenced from the same sample in a study of blood T cell repertoires in COVID-19. This table comes from immunoSEQ multiplex PCR, and its TCRdb copy is limited to in-frame clones, with some not included. The sample includes roughly 120,000 clones, more than 75% of them seen just once. The source material was peripheral blood. Receptors were obtained from a man between 60 and 75 years old with acute or convalescent COVID-19.

This rearrangement joins TRBV7-3 to TRBJ1-2, with 9 bases fitting TRBD1. Germline V gene lookup returns CDR1 SGHTA and CDR2 FQGTGA. This CDR3 comprises 14 residues. The ends lost 5 bases at V and 8 bases at J; junction bases unmatched: 9. The CDR3 region is CASSPGTGQGGYTF. DNA of the CDR3: TGTGCCAGCAGCCCAGGGACGGGACAGGGAGGCTACACCTTC. Based on the CDR3 plus reference TRBV7-3 and TRBJ1-2, the full variable domain is GAGVSQTPSNKVTEKGKYVELRCDPISGHTALYWYRQSLGQGPEFLIYFQGTGAADDSGLPNDRFFAVRPEGSVSTLKIQRTERGDSAVYLCASSPGTGQGGYTFGSGTRLTVV.

V is TRBV7-2 and J is TRBJ2-1; the match to TRBD2 covers 7 bases. With V trimmed by 5 bases and J by 6 bases, 10 bases remained unmatched. Germline V CDR1 and CDR2: SGHTA, FQGNSA. The CDR3 runs 15 residues. The CDR3 spells CASSQSSGVGNEQFF. The CDR3 coding sequence is TGTGCCAGCAGCCAGTCTAGCGGAGTGGGCAATGAGCAGTTCTTC.

This chain links TRBV2 with TRBJ2-3; 11 bases are shared with TRBD2. With V trimmed by 6 bases and J by 3 bases, 8 bases remained unmatched. Germline loops: CDR1 SNHLY, CDR2 FYNNEI. This CDR3 contains 16 residues. The CDR3: CASRGTSGGGTDTQYF. CDR3 nucleotides: TGTGCCAGCAGGGGGACTAGCGGAGGGGGGACAGATACGCAGTATTTT.

This clone occurred once. This chain links TRBV6-6 with TRBJ2-2, with no clear D. Trimming shortened V by 4 bases and J by 7 bases, and 4 bases separated the two germline ends. The CDR3 loop spans 11 amino acids. The V gene's germline CDR1 is MNHNY and CDR2 SVGAGI (reference sequence). The CDR3 is CASSSFGELFF. The CDR3 DNA sequence: TGTGCCAGCAGTTCCTTCGGGGAGCTGTTTTTT.

The rearrangement links TRBV21-1 to TRBJ2-5; the tabulated D call, TRBD2, remains unverified against the DNA. TRBV21-1 constitutes a pseudogene. CDR3 size: 11 residues. The CDR3 nucleotides are TGTGCCAGTTCCCCCCGAGAGACCCAGTACTTC. Its translation is CASSPRETQYF.

The chain links TRBV3-1 (or the pseudogene TRBV3-2) to TRBJ2-1; 11 bases line up with TRBD2. Germline CDR1 is LGHDT and CDR2 is YNNKEL (reference sequence). The V gene end was trimmed by 1 base and the J gene end by 9 bases; junction bases not matched to a gene: 8. The CDR3 spans 16 residues. The CDR3 DNA follows: TGTGCCAGCAGCCAAGTGATAGCGGGAGGGGGAGGTGAGCAGTTCTTC. This translates into CASSQVIAGGGGEQFF.

This clone has a handful of counts. This chain joins TRBV9 and TRBJ1-1; 7 nucleotides line up with TRBD1. CDR1 is SGDLS, CDR2 YYNGEE, per germline. The CDR3 is 15 residues long. V lost 4 bases and J lost 5; bases outside the gene matches: 11. CDR3 sequence: CASSPQGGWGTEAFF. CDR3 DNA: TGTGCCAGCAGCCCTCAAGGGGGCTGGGGGACTGAAGCTTTCTTT.

This sequence joins TRBV24-1 and TRBJ2-7; TRBD1 might be the D (5 bases). Germline loops: CDR1 KGHDR, CDR2 SFDVKD. This CDR3 region has 12 residues. Trimming left V 4 bases short and J 6 bases short, with 9 bases between. This chain's CDR3 is CATSEGRSEQYF. CDR3 nucleotide sequence: TGTGCCACCAGTGAGGGGCGCAGCGAGCAGTACTTC.

The sample holds a few counts of this clone. DNA for the CDR3: TGTGCCAGCAGACTGGGGCAGAAGTCCATGCCCCAGCATTTT. Amino acid sequence: CASRLGQKSMPQHF. The chain links TRBV28 to TRBJ1-5, with a tentative D call TRBD1 (5 bases). The CDR3 totals 14 residues. Trimming removed 6 bases from V and 9 bases from J, with 18 bases in between. The germline CDR1 and CDR2 sequences are MDHEN and SYDVKM.

The genes are TRBV7-8 and TRBJ1-2; no reliable D call. This CDR3 spans 14 amino acids. The V gene lost 0 bases and the J gene lost 2 bases, with 7 bases spanning the gap. Germline-derived CDR1 and CDR2 are SGHVS and FQNEAQ. This CDR3 reads CASSLAGKNYGYTF. The CDR3 nucleotides are TGTGCCAGCAGCTTAGCCGGGAAGAACTATGGCTACACCTTC.

The chain employs TRBV16 and TRBJ2-1; TRBD1 agrees at 7 bases. J gave up 9 bases and V 5 bases, and 4 bases lay outside the gene matches. Germline CDR1 is KGHSY and CDR2 is FQNENV. The CDR3 consists of 12 residues. DNA for the CDR3: TGTGCCAGCAGCGTACAGGGGAGTGAGCAGTTCTTC. It specifies CASSVQGSEQFF.

The chain recombines TRBV5-4 with TRBJ1-5, with D tentatively TRBD1 (6 bases). The V end was cut by 5 bases, the J end by 9 bases, with 15 bases between. The CDR3 has 13 residues. Germline V gene sequence: CDR1 SGHNT, CDR2 YYREEE (reference sequence). CDR3 nucleotides: TGTGCCAGCAGTAGAGACAGGTTGGGGCCCCAGCATTTT. It encodes CASSRDRLGPQHF.

V and J are TRBV7-2 and TRBJ2-7; 12 bases are shared with TRBD2. In germline, CDR1 is SGHTA, CDR2 FQGNSA. Unmatched junction bases numbered 5, after V lost 5 bases and J lost 6 bases. The CDR3 extends over 14 amino acids. For the CDR3, the DNA is TGTGCCAGCAGCCGGACTAGCGGGACCGGCGAGCAGTACTTC. Protein product: CASSRTSGTGEQYF.

V and J are TRBV6-2 or TRBV6-3 and TRBJ2-3; 9 nucleotides line up with TRBD2. The CDR3 runs 16 residues. The germline V gene has CDR1 MNHEY and CDR2 SVGEGT. The ends lost 5 bases at V and 1 base at J; junction bases unmatched: 7. The DNA for the CDR3 is TGTGCCAGCAGTGGGATAGCGGGAGTCCGCACAGATACGCAGTATTTT. This gives the protein CASSGIAGVRTDTQYF.

V and J are TRBV30 and TRBJ2-7; perhaps TRBD2 as D (5 bases). Trimming left V 2 bases short and J 12 bases short, with 17 bases between. The CDR3 contains 12 residues. Germline-derived CDR1 and CDR2 are GTSNPN and SVGIG (reference sequence). CDR3 in amino acids: CAWSLSGLVGYF. The CDR3 nucleotides are TGTGCCTGGAGTCTCTCTGGACTTGTTGGGTACTTC.

V is TRBV24-1 and J is TRBJ2-3; 7 bases agree with TRBD1. The V segment lost 3 bases and the J segment 9 bases; nucleotides outside the gene matches: 8. This CDR3 is 14 amino acids long. The V gene's germline CDR1 is KGHDR and CDR2 SFDVKD. The CDR3 is CATSDDYRGMTQYF. CDR3 bases: TGTGCCACCAGTGATGATTACAGGGGTATGACGCAGTATTTT.

The rearrangement joins TRBV4-2 to TRBJ2-2; 10 bases are a match to TRBD2. V lost 1 base, J lost 5 bases, and 4 bases stayed unmatched. The CDR3 is 16 amino acids. Germline-derived CDR1 and CDR2 are LGHNA and YNFKEQ. CDR3 residues: CASSQGLAGDTGELFF. The CDR3 nucleotides read TGTGCCAGCAGCCAAGGCCTAGCGGGAGATACCGGGGAGCTGTTTTTT.

This chain connects TRBV6-2 or TRBV6-3 to TRBJ2-3, with 7 nucleotides matching TRBD2. CDR1 is MNHEY and CDR2 is SVGEGT in the germline V gene. This CDR3 is built from 16 residues. Unmatched junction bases numbered 10, after V lost 5 bases and J lost 2 bases. The CDR3 region is CASSPRDYSFTDTQYF. CDR3 DNA: TGTGCCAGCAGTCCCCGGGACTATTCCTTCACAGATACGCAGTATTTT.

This clone was observed a single time. The chain uses TRBV6-2 or TRBV6-3 and TRBJ2-7, with TRBD1 identical over 8 bases. J gave up 5 bases and V 6 bases, and 9 bases lay outside the gene matches. The germline CDR1 and CDR2 sequences are MNHEY and SVGEGT. The CDR3 consists of 14 residues. In DNA, the CDR3 is TGTGCCAGCAGCAACCGGGACAGGTTGGACGAGCAGTACTTC. It is translated as CASSNRDRLDEQYF.

This chain joins TRBV11-2 and TRBJ1-2, with D maybe TRBD1 (5 bases). Germline values: CDR1 SGHAT, CDR2 FQNNGV. V lost 8 bases and J lost 2, with 18 bases in between. The CDR3 is made up of 15 amino acids. As DNA, the CDR3 is TGTGCCAGCCGCCAACCGGGACTCCAGAACTATGGCTACACCTTC. This translates into CASRQPGLQNYGYTF.

The V call is TRBV3-1 (or the pseudogene TRBV3-2), the J call TRBJ2-1; perhaps TRBD2 as D (5 bases). The CDR3 spans 11 residues. Trimming cost V 1 base and J 10 bases, with 5 bases left between them. Germline V CDR1 and CDR2: LGHDT, YNNKEL (reference sequence). CDR3 in DNA: TGTGCCAGCAGCCAAGCGGGAGAGCAGTTCTTC. It codes for CASSQAGEQFF.

This clone was observed at least ten times. This chain connects TRBV14 to TRBJ1-2; D remains ambiguous. Germline assignment: CDR1 SGHDN and CDR2 FVKESK. V shed 1 base and J shed 8 bases, with 11 bases lying between them. There are 13 residues in the CDR3. DNA for the CDR3: TGTGCCAGCAGCCAAGTTGAAACAGCCGGCTACACCTTC. Translated, it gives CASSQVETAGYTF.